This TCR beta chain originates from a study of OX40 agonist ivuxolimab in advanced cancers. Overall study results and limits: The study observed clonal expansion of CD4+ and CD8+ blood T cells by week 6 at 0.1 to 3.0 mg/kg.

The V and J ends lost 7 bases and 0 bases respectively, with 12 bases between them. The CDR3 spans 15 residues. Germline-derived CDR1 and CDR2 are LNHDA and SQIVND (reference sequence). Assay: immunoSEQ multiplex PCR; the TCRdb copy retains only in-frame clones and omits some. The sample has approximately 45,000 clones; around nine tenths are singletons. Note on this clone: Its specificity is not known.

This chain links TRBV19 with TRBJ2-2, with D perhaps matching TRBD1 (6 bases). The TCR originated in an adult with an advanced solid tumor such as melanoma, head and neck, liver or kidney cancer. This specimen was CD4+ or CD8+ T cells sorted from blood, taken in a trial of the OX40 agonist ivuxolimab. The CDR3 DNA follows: TGTGCCAGTAAGGCAGGGGCCTCGAACACCGGGGAGCTGTTTTTT. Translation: CASKAGASNTGELFF.